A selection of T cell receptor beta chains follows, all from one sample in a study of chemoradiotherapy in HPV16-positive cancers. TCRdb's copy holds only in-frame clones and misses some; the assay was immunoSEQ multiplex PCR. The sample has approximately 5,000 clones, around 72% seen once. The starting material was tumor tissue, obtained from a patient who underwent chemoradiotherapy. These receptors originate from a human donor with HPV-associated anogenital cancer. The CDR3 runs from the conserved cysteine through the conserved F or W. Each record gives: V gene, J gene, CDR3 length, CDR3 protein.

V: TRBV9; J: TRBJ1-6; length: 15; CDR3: CASSAGGQGNSPLHF
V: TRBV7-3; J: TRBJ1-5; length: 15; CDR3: CASSLTGGAGQPQHF
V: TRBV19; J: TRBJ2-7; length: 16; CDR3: CASSIDLATGGWEQYF
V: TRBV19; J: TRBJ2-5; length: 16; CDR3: CASSIHGGGGQETQYF
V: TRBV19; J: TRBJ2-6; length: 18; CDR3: CASSTGLGHRSGANVLTF
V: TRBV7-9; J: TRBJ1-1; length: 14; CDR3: CASSVQGGSTEAFF
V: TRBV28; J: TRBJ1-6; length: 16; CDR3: CASSLSTATYNSPLHF
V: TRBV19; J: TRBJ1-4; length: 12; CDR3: CARRPDDEKLFF
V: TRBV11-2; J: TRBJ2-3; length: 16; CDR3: CASSSRHLGPTDTQYF
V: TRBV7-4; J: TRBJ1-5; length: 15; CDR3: CASSPTGGWGQPQHF